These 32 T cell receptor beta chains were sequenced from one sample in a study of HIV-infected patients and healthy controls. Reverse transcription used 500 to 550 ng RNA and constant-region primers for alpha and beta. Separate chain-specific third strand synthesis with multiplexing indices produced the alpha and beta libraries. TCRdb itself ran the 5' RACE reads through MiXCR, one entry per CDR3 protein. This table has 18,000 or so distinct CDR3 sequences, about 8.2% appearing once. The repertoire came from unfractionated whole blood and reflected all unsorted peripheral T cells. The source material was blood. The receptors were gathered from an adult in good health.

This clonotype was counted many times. The CDR3 nucleotides read TGTGCCAGCAGTATGAATAGCGGGAGGGGTGATGAGCAGTTCTTC. Translated, it gives CASSMNSGRGDEQFF. The chain employs TRBV28 and TRBJ2-1; 11 bases are a match to TRBD2. The CDR3 totals 15 residues. V lost 5 bases and J lost 8; bases outside the gene matches: 8. Germline V gives CDR1 MDHEN, CDR2 SYDVKM. The full variable domain, completed using reference TRBV28 and TRBJ2-1, is DVKVTQSSRYLVKRTGEKVFLECVQDMDHENMFWYRQDPGLGLRLIYFSYDVKMKEKGDIPEGYSVSREKKERFSLILESASTNQTSMYLCASSMNSGRGDEQFFGPGTRLTVL.

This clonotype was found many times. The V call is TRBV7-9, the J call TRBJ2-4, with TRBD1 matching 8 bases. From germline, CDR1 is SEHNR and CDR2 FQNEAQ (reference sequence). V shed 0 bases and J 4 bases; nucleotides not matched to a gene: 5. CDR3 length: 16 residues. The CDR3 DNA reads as TGTGCCAGCAGCTTAGCGGACAGGGACCATAAAAACATTCAGTACTTC. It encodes CASSLADRDHKNIQYF.

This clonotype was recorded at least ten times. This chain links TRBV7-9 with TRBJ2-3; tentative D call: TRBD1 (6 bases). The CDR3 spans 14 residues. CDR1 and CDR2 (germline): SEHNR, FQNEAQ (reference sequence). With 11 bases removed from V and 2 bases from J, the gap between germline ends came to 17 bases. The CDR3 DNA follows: TGTGCCGGGGCTTACCAGGGGTCCACAGATACGCAGTATTTT. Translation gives CAGAYQGSTDTQYF.

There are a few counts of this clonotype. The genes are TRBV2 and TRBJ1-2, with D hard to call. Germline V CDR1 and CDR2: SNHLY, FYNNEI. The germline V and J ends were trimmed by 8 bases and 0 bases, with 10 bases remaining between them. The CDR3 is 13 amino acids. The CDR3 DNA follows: TGTGCCAGCCCCCAGTCCGCTAACTATGGCTACACCTTC. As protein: CASPQSANYGYTF. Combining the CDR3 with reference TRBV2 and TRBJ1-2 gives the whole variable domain EPEVTQTPSHQVTQMGQEVILRCVPISNHLYFYWYRQILGQKVEFLVSFYNNEISEKSEIFDDQFSVERPDGSNFTLKIRSTKLEDSAMYFCASPQSANYGYTFGSGTRLTVV.

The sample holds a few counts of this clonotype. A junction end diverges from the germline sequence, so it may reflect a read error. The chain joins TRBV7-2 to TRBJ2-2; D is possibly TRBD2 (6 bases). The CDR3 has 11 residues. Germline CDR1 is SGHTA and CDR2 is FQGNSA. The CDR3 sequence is CASSLPGEVFF. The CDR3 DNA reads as TGTGCCAGCAGCCTGCCGGGGGAGGTGTTTTTT.

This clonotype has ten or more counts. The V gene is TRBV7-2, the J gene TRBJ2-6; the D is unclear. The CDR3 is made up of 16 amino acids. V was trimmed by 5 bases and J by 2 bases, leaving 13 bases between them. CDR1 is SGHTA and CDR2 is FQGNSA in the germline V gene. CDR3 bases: TGTGCCAGCAGCGCCCTTGCAGTGGCTGGGGCCAACGTCCTGACTTTC. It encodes CASSALAVAGANVLTF.

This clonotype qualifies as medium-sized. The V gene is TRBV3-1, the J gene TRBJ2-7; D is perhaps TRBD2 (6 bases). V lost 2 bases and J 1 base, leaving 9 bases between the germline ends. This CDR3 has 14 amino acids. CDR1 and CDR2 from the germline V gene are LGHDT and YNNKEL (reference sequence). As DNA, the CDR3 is TGTGCCAGCAGCCAAAGCGGGCGGTCCTACGAGCAGTACTTC. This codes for CASSQSGRSYEQYF.

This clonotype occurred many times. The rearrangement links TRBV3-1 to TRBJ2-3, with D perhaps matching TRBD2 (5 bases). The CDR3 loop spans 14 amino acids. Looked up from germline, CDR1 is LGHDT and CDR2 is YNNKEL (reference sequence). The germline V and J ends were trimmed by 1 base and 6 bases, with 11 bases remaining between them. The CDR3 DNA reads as TGTGCCAGCAGCCAAGTAGTCGAGGGCGATACGCAGTATTTT. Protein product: CASSQVVEGDTQYF.

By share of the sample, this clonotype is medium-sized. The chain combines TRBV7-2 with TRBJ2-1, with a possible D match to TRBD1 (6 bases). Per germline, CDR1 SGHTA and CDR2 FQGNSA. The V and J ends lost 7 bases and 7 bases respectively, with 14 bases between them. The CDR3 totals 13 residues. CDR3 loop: CASTPQGVNEQFF. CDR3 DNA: TGTGCCAGCACCCCACAGGGTGTAAATGAGCAGTTCTTC.

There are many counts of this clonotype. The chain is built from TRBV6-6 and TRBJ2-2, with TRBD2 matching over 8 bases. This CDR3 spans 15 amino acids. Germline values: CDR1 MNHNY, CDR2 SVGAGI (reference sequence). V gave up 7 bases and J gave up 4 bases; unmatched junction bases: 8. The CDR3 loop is CASTSGGGGTGELFF. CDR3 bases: TGTGCCAGCACCTCGGGGGGGGGCGGCACCGGGGAGCTGTTTTTT.

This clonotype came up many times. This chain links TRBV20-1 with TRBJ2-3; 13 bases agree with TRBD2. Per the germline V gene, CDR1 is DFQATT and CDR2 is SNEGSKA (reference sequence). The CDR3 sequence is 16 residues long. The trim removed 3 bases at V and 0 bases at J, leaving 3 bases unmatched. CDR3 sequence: CSARGLAGTSTDTQYF. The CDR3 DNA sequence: TGCAGTGCTAGGGGACTAGCGGGGACTAGCACAGATACGCAGTATTTT.

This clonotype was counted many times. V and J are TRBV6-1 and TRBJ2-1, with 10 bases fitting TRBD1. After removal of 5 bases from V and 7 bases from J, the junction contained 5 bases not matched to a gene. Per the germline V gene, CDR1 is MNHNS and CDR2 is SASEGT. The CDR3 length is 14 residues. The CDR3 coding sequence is TGTGCCAGCAGTCCCGGGACAGGGGTGAATGAGCAGTTCTTC. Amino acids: CASSPGTGVNEQFF.

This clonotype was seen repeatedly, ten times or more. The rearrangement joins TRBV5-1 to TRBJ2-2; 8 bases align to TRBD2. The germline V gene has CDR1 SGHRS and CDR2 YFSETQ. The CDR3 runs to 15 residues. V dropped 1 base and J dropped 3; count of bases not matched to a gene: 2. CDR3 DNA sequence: TGCGCCAGCAGCTTGCCAGCGGGAGACACCGGGGAGCTGTTTTTT. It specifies CASSLPAGDTGELFF.

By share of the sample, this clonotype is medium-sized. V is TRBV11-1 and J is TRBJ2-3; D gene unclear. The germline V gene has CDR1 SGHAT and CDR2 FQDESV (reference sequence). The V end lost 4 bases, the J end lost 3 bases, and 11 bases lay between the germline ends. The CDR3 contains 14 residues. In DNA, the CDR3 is TGTGCCAGCAGCTCCATTAACCCTACAGATACGCAGTATTTT. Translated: CASSSINPTDTQYF.

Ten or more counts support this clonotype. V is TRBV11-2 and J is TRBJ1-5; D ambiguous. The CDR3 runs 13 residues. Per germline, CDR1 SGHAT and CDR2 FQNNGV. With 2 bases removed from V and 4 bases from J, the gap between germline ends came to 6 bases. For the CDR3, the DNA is TGTGCCAGCAGCTTATCCTTTAATCAGCCCCAGCATTTT. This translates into CASSLSFNQPQHF.

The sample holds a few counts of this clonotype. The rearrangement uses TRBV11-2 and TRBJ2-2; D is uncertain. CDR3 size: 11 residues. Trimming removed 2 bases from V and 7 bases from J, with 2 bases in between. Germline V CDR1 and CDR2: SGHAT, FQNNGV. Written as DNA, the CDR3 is TGTGCCAGCAGCTTACGCGGGGAGCTGTTTTTT. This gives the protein CASSLRGELFF.

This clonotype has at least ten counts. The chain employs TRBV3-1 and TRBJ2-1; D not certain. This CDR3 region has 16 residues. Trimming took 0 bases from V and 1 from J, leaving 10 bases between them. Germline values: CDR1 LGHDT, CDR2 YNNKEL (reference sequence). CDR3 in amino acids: CASSQEYRLSYNEQFF. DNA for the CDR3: TGTGCCAGCAGCCAAGAATACCGTTTATCCTACAATGAGCAGTTCTTC.

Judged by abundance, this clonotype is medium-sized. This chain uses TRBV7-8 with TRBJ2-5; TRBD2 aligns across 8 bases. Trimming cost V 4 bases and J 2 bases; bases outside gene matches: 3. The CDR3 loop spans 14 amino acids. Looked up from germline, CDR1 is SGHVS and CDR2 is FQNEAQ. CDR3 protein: CASSSVAGQETQYF. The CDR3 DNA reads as TGTGCCAGCAGCTCTGTAGCGGGACAAGAGACCCAGTACTTC.

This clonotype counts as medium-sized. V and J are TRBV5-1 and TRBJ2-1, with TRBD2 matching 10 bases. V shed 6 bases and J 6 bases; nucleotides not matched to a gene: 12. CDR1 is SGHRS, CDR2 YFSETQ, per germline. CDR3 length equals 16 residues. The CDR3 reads CASTLLPLAGANEQFF. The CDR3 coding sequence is TGCGCCAGCACCTTACTTCCTCTAGCGGGAGCCAATGAGCAGTTCTTC.

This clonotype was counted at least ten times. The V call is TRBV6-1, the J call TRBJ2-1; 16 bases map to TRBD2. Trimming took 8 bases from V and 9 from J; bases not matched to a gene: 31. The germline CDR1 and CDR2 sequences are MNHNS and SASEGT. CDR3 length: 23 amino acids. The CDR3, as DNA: TGTGCCAGCCGCCCGCGGACATTCGAAAGGGCCTACGGGACTAGCGGGAGGGCCCTTGAGCAGTTCTTC. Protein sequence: CASRPRTFERAYGTSGRALEQFF.

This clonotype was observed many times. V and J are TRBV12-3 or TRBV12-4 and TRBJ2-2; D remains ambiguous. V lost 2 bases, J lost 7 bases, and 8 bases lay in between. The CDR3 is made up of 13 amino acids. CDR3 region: CASSLWGDGELFF. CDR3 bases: TGTGCCAGCAGTTTATGGGGTGACGGGGAGCTGTTTTTT.

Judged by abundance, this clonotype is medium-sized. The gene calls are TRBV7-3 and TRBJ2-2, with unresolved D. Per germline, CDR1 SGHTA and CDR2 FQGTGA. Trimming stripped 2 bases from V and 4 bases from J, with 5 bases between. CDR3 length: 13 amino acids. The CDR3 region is CASSLESTGELFF. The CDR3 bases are TGTGCCAGCAGCTTAGAAAGCACCGGGGAGCTGTTTTTT.

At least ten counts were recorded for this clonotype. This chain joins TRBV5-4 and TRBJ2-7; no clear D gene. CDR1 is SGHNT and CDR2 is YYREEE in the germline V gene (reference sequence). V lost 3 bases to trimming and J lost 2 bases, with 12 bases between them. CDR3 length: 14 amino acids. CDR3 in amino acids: CASSSRTDAYEQYF. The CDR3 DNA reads TGTGCCAGCAGCTCCCGGACGGACGCCTACGAGCAGTACTTC.

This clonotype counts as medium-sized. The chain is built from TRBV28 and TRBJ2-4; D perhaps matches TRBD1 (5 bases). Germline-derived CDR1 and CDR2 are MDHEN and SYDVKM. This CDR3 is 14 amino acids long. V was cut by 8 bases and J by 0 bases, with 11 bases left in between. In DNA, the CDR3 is TGTGCCAGCTTTGACAGACTAGCCAAAAACATTCAGTACTTC. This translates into CASFDRLAKNIQYF.

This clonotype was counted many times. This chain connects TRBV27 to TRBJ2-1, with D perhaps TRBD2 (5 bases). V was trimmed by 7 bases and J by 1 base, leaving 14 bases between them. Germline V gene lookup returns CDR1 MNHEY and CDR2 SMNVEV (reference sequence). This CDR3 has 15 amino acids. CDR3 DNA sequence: TGTGCCAGCAACCGATTAGCGAGGTCCTACAATGAGCAGTTCTTC. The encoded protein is CASNRLARSYNEQFF.

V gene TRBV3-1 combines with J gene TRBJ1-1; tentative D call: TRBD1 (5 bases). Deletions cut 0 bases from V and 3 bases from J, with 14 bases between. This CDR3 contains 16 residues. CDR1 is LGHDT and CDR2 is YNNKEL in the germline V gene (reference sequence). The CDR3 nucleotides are TGTGCCAGCAGCCAAGAAGGGGTTGTTATGGACACTGAAGCTTTCTTT. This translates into CASSQEGVVMDTEAFF.

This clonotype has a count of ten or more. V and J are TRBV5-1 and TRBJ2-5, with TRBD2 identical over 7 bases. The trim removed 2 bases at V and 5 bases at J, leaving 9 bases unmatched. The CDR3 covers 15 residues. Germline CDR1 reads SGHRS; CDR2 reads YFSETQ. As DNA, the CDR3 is TGCGCCAGCAGCTTCGAGGGAGGGCCGGGGGAGACCCAGTACTTC. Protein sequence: CASSFEGGPGETQYF.

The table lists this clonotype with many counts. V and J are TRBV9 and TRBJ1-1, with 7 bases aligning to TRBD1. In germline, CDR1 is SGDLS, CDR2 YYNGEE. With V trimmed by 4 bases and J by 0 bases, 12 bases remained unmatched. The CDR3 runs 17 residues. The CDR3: CASSLSITGDMNTEAFF. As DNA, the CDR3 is TGTGCCAGCAGCCTATCAATAACAGGGGACATGAACACTGAAGCTTTCTTT.

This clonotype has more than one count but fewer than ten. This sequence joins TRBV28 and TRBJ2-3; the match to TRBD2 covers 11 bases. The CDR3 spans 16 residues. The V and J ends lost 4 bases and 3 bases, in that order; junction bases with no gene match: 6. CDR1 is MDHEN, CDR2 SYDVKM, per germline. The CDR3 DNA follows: TGTGCCAGCAGTTGGGAGACTAGCGGGATAACAGATACGCAGTATTTT. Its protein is CASSWETSGITDTQYF.

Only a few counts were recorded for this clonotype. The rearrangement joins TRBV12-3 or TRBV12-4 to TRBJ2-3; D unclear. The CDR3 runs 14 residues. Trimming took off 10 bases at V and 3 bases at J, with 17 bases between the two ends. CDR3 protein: CATQDLFTTDTQYF. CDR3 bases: TGTGCCACCCAAGACCTATTCACGACAGATACGCAGTATTTT.

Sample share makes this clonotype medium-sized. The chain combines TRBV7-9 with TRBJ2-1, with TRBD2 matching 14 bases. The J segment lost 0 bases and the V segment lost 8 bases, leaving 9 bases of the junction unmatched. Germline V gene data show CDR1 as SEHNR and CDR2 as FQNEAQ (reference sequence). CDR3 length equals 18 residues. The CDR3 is CASFGGTSGRRSYNEQFF. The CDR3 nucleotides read TGTGCCAGCTTCGGGGGGACTAGCGGGAGACGCTCCTACAATGAGCAGTTCTTC.

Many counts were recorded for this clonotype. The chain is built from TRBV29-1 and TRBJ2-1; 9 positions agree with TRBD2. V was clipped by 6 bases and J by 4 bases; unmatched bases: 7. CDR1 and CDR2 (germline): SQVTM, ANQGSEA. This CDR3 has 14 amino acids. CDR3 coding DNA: TGCAGCGTGGCAGCGGGAGGACCATACAATGAGCAGTTCTTC. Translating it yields CSVAAGGPYNEQFF.